This T cell receptor beta chain was captured by sequencing in a study of siplizumab effects on memory and regulatory T cells. The method was immunoSEQ multiplex PCR; TCRdb's version includes in-frame clones alone and lacks a portion of them. The table records tens of thousands of clones, around 97% of them present only once. This CDR3 is built from 14 residues. CDR1 and CDR2 from the germline V gene are MNHEY and SVGAGI. The V end lost 4 bases, the J end lost 2 bases, and 12 bases lay between the germline ends. This receptor was taken from a human donor in good health. The sequenced sample consisted of naive CD8+ T cells sorted from blood. The chain links TRBV6-5 to TRBJ2-7; possible D gene TRBD1, 5 bases. The CDR3 bases are TGTGCCAGCAGTTCCCCTGAAGGGGCCTACGAGCAGTACTTC. Its translation: CASSSPEGAYEQYF.